Presented here are 28 T cell receptor beta chains from one specimen sequenced in a study of identical twins (dated by TCRdb to between 2015 and 2016). The receptor library was made with 5' RACE. The reads were generated on an Illumina HiSeq 2000. TCRdb trimmed public reads at Q25 via fastp, called clones via MiXCR and kept in-frame beta chains. One record per CDR3 amino acid sequence lists the most common genes and DNA. The sample has approximately 230,000 distinct CDR3 sequences on record, around 6.5% of them singletons. The ten most abundant clones make up about 14% of the sample. This sample was shared with a second study, whose subject was T cells expressing NK-cell markers.

Material for sequencing was CD8+ T cells sorted from blood. All receptors derive from a young woman in good health.

In this sample, this clonotype turned up a few times. The chain is built from TRBV7-9 and TRBJ2-7; the match to TRBD2 covers 9 bases. The CDR3 has 12 residues. The V and J ends lost 10 bases and 3 bases, in that order; junction bases with no gene match: 4. Germline V gene lookup returns CDR1 SEHNR and CDR2 FQNEAQ (reference sequence). CDR3 region: CATGTSFYEQYF. CDR3 nucleotide sequence: TGTGCCACCGGGACTAGCTTCTACGAGCAGTACTTC. The variable domain in full, completed from reference TRBV7-9 and TRBJ2-7, reads DTGVSQNPRHKITKRGQNVTFRCDPISEHNRLYWYRQTLGQGPEFLTYFQNEAQLEKSRLLSDRFSAERPKGSFSTLEIQRTEQGDSAMYLCATGTSFYEQYFGPGTRLTVT.

J is TRBJ1-4 and V is TRBV6-1; TRBD1 matches at 7 bases. There are 16 residues in the CDR3. J lost 7 bases, V lost 2 bases, and 10 bases had no gene match. Per germline, CDR1 MNHNS and CDR2 SASEGT. CDR3 loop: CASSEFGRGRFEKLFF. In DNA, the CDR3 is TGTGCCAGCAGTGAATTCGGAAGGGGGCGTTTTGAAAAACTGTTTTTT.

Many counts were recorded for this clonotype. The chain uses TRBV12-3 or TRBV12-4 and TRBJ2-1, with D perhaps TRBD1 (5 bases). V was cut by 4 bases and J by 6 bases, with 13 bases left in between. This CDR3 is 14 amino acids long. CDR3 region: CASSWKGSTNEQFF. CDR3 sequence (DNA): TGTGCCAGCAGTTGGAAGGGGTCCACCAATGAGCAGTTCTTC.

This clonotype was counted many times. The V gene is TRBV4-1, the J gene TRBJ1-1; D is unclear. Trimming shortened V by 0 bases and J by 5 bases, and 10 bases separated the two germline ends. This CDR3 is built from 14 residues. Per the germline V gene, CDR1 is MGHRA and CDR2 is YSYEKL. The CDR3 spells CASSQERARTEAFF. As DNA, the CDR3 is TGCGCCAGCAGCCAAGAGCGCGCACGGACTGAAGCTTTCTTT.

The chain couples TRBV5-5 to TRBJ1-1; D ambiguous. This CDR3 is 14 amino acids long. Germline CDR1 reads SGHKS; CDR2 reads YYEKEE (reference sequence). V lost 2 bases and J lost 1, with 9 bases in between. For the CDR3, the DNA is TGTGCCAGCAGCTTTAAGACGGGGAACACTGAAGCTTTCTTT. It codes for CASSFKTGNTEAFF.

This chain links TRBV27 with TRBJ2-3; D not certain. The CDR3 is 14 residues long. Germline V lookup: CDR1 MNHEY, CDR2 SMNVEV (reference sequence). V shed 3 bases and J shed 6 bases, with 13 bases lying between them. CDR3 nucleotides: TGTGCCAGCAGTTTTAGAGCTACGGAGGATACGCAGTATTTT. It codes for CASSFRATEDTQYF.

This clonotype appeared a few times. This rearrangement joins TRBV27 to TRBJ2-1, with 8 bases fitting TRBD2. CDR1 MNHEY and CDR2 SMNVEV come from the germline V gene (reference sequence). J gave up 7 bases and V 6 bases, and 11 bases lay outside the gene matches. The CDR3 is made up of 15 amino acids. The CDR3 bases are TGTGCCAGCAGACCCCTCTCGGGAGGGGGAAATGAGCAGTTCTTC. Amino acid sequence: CASRPLSGGGNEQFF.

In DNA, the CDR3 is TGCGCCAGCAGCACCTGGGACAGGGGTGAAGAGCAGTACTTC. Its translation is CASSTWDRGEEQYF. The gene calls are TRBV5-1 and TRBJ2-7, with 10 bases fitting TRBD1. Trimming took 4 bases from V and 7 from J; bases not matched to a gene: 8. The CDR3 sequence is 14 residues long. CDR1 is SGHRS and CDR2 is YFSETQ in the germline V gene.

The rearrangement links TRBV3-1 to TRBJ2-7; no clear D gene. Trimming took 2 bases from V and 1 from J, leaving 6 bases between them. The CDR3 consists of 13 residues. Germline V lookup: CDR1 LGHDT, CDR2 YNNKEL (reference sequence). CDR3 in amino acids: CASSQSGSYEQYF. CDR3 DNA sequence: TGTGCCAGCAGCCAATCGGGTTCCTACGAGCAGTACTTC.

This clonotype was observed at least ten times. This rearrangement joins TRBV5-1 to TRBJ1-1, with no clear D. V lost 4 bases and J 1 base, leaving 14 bases between the germline ends. The CDR3 is 15 amino acids. Germline V gives CDR1 SGHRS, CDR2 YFSETQ. CDR3 DNA: TGCGCCAGCAGCACCTACCTTGGACGGAACACTGAAGCTTTCTTT. Its translation: CASSTYLGRNTEAFF.

This clonotype was detected many times. This chain connects TRBV18 to TRBJ1-2, with D uncertain. The germline V gene has CDR1 KGHSH and CDR2 LQKENI. The CDR3 covers 14 residues. Trimming cost V 2 bases and J 4 bases, with 11 bases left between them. The CDR3 loop reads CASSPTVYLYGYTF. CDR3 coding DNA: TGTGCCAGCTCACCAACGGTTTACCTCTATGGCTACACCTTC.

This clonotype was detected ten times or more. The chain uses TRBV15 and TRBJ2-2; 7 bases map to TRBD1. V trimming: 2 bases; J trimming: 1 base; junction bases outside the gene matches: 19. This CDR3 contains 21 residues. The germline gives CDR1 LNHNV, CDR2 YYDKDF (reference sequence). CDR3 protein: CATSRPLFKNRDRKNTGELFF. The DNA of the CDR3 is TGTGCCACCAGCAGACCACTCTTTAAAAACCGGGACAGAAAGAACACCGGGGAGCTGTTTTTT.

In this sample, this clonotype turned up many times. This chain joins TRBV12-3 or TRBV12-4 and TRBJ2-7, with 7 bases fitting TRBD1. Trimming cost V 4 bases and J 3 bases; bases outside gene matches: 3. The CDR3 extends over 13 amino acids. The CDR3 loop is CASSSGQNYEQYF. CDR3 DNA: TGTGCCAGCAGTTCGGGACAGAACTACGAGCAGTACTTC.

V usage is TRBV20-1 and J usage is TRBJ2-7, with D possibly being TRBD1 or TRBD2 (5 bases each). V lost 3 bases and J 3 bases, leaving 15 bases between the germline ends. The CDR3 length is 14 residues. Germline CDR1 reads DFQATT; CDR2 reads SNEGSKA (reference sequence). The CDR3 DNA is TGCAGTGCTAGTTTGAGGGGCCCAGACTACGAGCAGTACTTC. It yields the protein CSASLRGPDYEQYF.

A few counts support this clonotype. The rearrangement uses TRBV7-9 and TRBJ2-1; tentative D call: TRBD2 (5 bases). Germline V gene sequence: CDR1 SEHNR, CDR2 FQNEAQ (reference sequence). The V and J ends lost 5 bases and 10 bases respectively, with 18 bases between them. The CDR3 loop spans 14 amino acids. CDR3 in amino acids: CASSSTEQPGEQFF. Written as DNA, the CDR3 is TGTGCCAGCAGCAGCACGGAGCAGCCGGGGGAGCAGTTCTTC.

The chain employs TRBV3-1 and TRBJ1-3; perhaps TRBD1 as D (5 bases). The CDR3 totals 15 residues. Deletions cut 4 bases from V and 2 bases from J, with 12 bases between. The V gene's germline CDR1 is LGHDT and CDR2 YNNKEL (reference sequence). In DNA, the CDR3 is TGTGCCAGCAGCCGAACAAGGGGCACTGGAAACACCATATATTTT. It specifies CASSRTRGTGNTIYF.

The chain carries TRBV6-4 and TRBJ2-2; D possibly uses TRBD1 or TRBD2 (5 bases each). The CDR3 has 16 amino acids. Trimming stripped 5 bases from V and 5 bases from J, with 18 bases between. The germline gives CDR1 MRHNA, CDR2 SNTAGT. CDR3 residues: CASSMGRSGGTGELFF. CDR3 nucleotides: TGTGCCAGCAGTATGGGGCGGAGTGGCGGGACCGGGGAGCTGTTTTTT.

This clonotype turned up a few times. Its ends do not fully match the called genes, so a read error is possible. The chain uses TRBV9 and TRBJ2-7, with TRBD2 matching 8 bases. The germline V gene encodes CDR1 SGDLS and CDR2 YYNGEE. This CDR3 has 13 residues. CDR3 protein: CASSVAGLAEQYF. The CDR3 DNA reads TGTGCCAGCAGTGTAGCGGGATTAGCCGAGCAGTACTTC.

J is TRBJ1-1 and V is TRBV4-3; 7 bases fit TRBD1. Germline CDR1 is LGHNA and CDR2 is YSLEER. J was trimmed by 2 bases and V by 6 bases; bases with no gene match: 9. This CDR3 is 15 amino acids long. CDR3 region: CASRKGTEINTEAFF. The CDR3 nucleotides are TGCGCCAGCAGGAAGGGGACAGAAATCAACACTGAAGCTTTCTTT.

This clonotype was observed at least ten times. The rearrangement links TRBV11-2 to TRBJ2-7; 9 nucleotides match TRBD1. J lost 1 base, V lost 5 bases, and 6 bases had no gene match. The CDR3 extends over 15 amino acids. From germline, CDR1 is SGHAT and CDR2 FQNNGV. The chain's CDR3 is CASSHWDRESYEQYF. The CDR3 bases are TGTGCCAGCAGCCACTGGGACAGGGAGTCCTACGAGCAGTACTTC.

This clonotype showed up many times. This chain links TRBV29-1 with TRBJ1-2; 7 bases map to TRBD1. The CDR3 sequence is 14 residues long. V gave up 1 base and J gave up 6 bases; unmatched junction bases: 8. Germline V lookup: CDR1 SQVTM, CDR2 ANQGSEA. CDR3: CSVEGRGGYNGYTF. In DNA form, the CDR3 reads TGCAGCGTTGAAGGGCGAGGGGGCTACAATGGCTACACCTTC.

The chain is built from TRBV4-1 and TRBJ2-1, with D possibly matching TRBD1 (6 bases). The germline V and J ends were trimmed by 4 bases and 3 bases, with 13 bases remaining between them. This CDR3 spans 15 amino acids. Germline V lookup: CDR1 MGHRA, CDR2 YSYEKL. The CDR3 region has the DNA TGCGCCAGCAGCCGATGGCCGGACAGCTACAATGAGCAGTTCTTC. It yields the protein CASSRWPDSYNEQFF.

This clonotype has only a few counts. This chain uses TRBV29-1 with TRBJ2-7; D is perhaps TRBD1 (6 bases). The CDR3 contains 12 residues. CDR1 and CDR2 (germline): SQVTM, ANQGSEA. V lost 3 bases to trimming and J lost 6 bases, with 12 bases between them. The CDR3 sequence is CSVEGAVGEQYF. CDR3 sequence (DNA): TGCAGCGTTGAGGGGGCGGTCGGCGAGCAGTACTTC.

This clonotype was observed a few times. The chain combines TRBV6-5 with TRBJ2-7; D is perhaps TRBD1 or TRBD2 (5 bases each). The germline gives CDR1 MNHEY, CDR2 SVGAGI. Trimming left V 0 bases short and J 3 bases short, with 12 bases between. The CDR3 runs to 15 residues. The CDR3 loop is CASSYSWDHNYEQYF. The CDR3 DNA reads as TGTGCCAGCAGTTACTCTTGGGACCACAACTACGAGCAGTACTTC.

This clonotype was counted only a few times. V usage is TRBV9 and J usage is TRBJ2-3, with 8 bases aligning to TRBD2. This CDR3 region has 20 residues. V gave up 4 bases and J gave up 0 bases; unmatched junction bases: 19. Looked up from germline, CDR1 is SGDLS and CDR2 is YYNGEE. DNA of the CDR3: TGTGCCAGCAGCTTTCACTTAGCGGGGACGAGTCCGGGGAGCACAGATACGCAGTATTTT. This encodes CASSFHLAGTSPGSTDTQYF.

This clonotype was found once. J is TRBJ2-2 and V is TRBV10-3, with D uncertain. The CDR3 loop spans 14 amino acids. Germline values: CDR1 ENHRY, CDR2 SYGVKD. Trimming cost V 4 bases and J 2 bases, with 8 bases left between them. The DNA for the CDR3 is TGTGCCATCAGTGCTGAATTCAACACCGGGGAGCTGTTTTTT. Its translation: CAISAEFNTGELFF.

This rearrangement joins TRBV13 to TRBJ2-4; D is ambiguous. Germline assignment: CDR1 PRHDT and CDR2 FYEKMQ (reference sequence). V was pared by 2 bases and J by 1 base, with 9 bases between. This CDR3 is 15 amino acids long. The CDR3 protein is CASSLRSGAKNIQYF. CDR3 coding DNA: TGTGCCAGCAGCTTACGGTCCGGGGCCAAAAACATTCAGTACTTC.

This clonotype came up a few times. The CDR3 DNA reads TGTGCCAGCAGCGTAGCTAGCGGAGTCCCGGGGGAGCTGTTTTTT. It is translated as CASSVASGVPGELFF. The genes are TRBV9 and TRBJ2-2, with 7 bases aligning to TRBD2. Germline V gene data show CDR1 as SGDLS and CDR2 as YYNGEE. The CDR3 sequence is 15 residues long. V lost 0 bases and J lost 8; bases outside the gene matches: 7.